The subject of this entry is one T cell receptor (beta chain). Antigen: not known. Germline-derived CDR1 and CDR2 are LGHNA and YNFKEQ. CDR3 size: 14 residues. Losses at the gene ends were 3 bases for V and 9 bases for J; bases not matched to a gene: 5. This sample was taken from a study of blood T cells in healthy people across ages. General study results and limits: Investigators viewed diversity estimates from one million T cells as underestimates, the study reported.

Samples each yielded at least 5 micrograms of total RNA. A second PCR of 7 to 11 cycles used a sample-barcoded 5' primer and a J-beta primer mix. Through a template-switch adaptor with 12 random nucleotides, each cDNA molecule received a tag. A single record per CDR3 protein comes from TCRdb applying MiXCR to the 5' RACE reads. The table lists roughly 800,000 distinct CDR3 sequences, about three fifths of them singletons. J is TRBJ2-1 and V is TRBV4-2, with 10 bases lining up with TRBD1. The receptor was isolated from a man under 40 in good health. What was sequenced was blood. The CDR3 sequence: CASSHGTGAVEQFF. CDR3 in DNA: TGTGCCAGCAGCCATGGGACAGGGGCCGTTGAGCAGTTCTTC.